The 15 T cell receptor beta chains given below trace back to one sample, sequenced in a study of monozygotic twins with inflammatory bowel disease. No DNA is given; TCRdb re-called the 5' RACE reads and lists each CDR3 protein once. This sample's clone table lists 150,000 to 200,000 distinct CDR3 sequences. The sample comprised blood. These receptors were obtained from a human donor with ulcerative colitis or Crohn's disease, or a healthy co-twin of an affected twin (not recorded which).

This rearrangement joins TRBV28 to TRBJ2-1; TCRdb outputs TRBD2, but without DNA this stays unchecked. CDR3 length: 14 amino acids. CDR1 is MDHEN, CDR2 SYDVKM, per germline. The CDR3 here is CASSFFQSGERKFF. Using reference TRBV28 and TRBJ2-1 for the parts outside the CDR3, the full variable domain is DVKVTQSSRYLVKRTGEKVFLECVQDMDHENMFWYRQDPGLGLRLIYFSYDVKMKEKGDIPEGYSVSREKKERFSLILESASTNQTSMYLCASSFFQSGERKFFGPGTRLTVL.

This chain connects TRBV9 to TRBJ1-1; TCRdb's D call of TRBD1 is untestable without DNA. CDR3 length: 15 amino acids. Germline CDR1 SGDLS, CDR2 YYNGEE. CDR3 loop: CASSAFTGSRTEAFF.

The chain links TRBV15 to TRBJ1-6. The CDR3 sequence is 14 residues long. Germline V gene sequence: CDR1 LNHNV, CDR2 YYDKDF (reference sequence). CDR3 residues: CATSRVRVNSPLHF. Full variable domain (remainder filled in from reference TRBV15 and TRBJ1-6): DAMVIQNPRYQVTQFGKPVTLSCSQTLNHNVMYWYQQKSSQAPKLLFHYYDKDFNNEADTPDNFQSRRPNTSFCFLDIRSPGLGDTAMYLCATSRVRVNSPLHFGNGTRLTVT.

This chain links TRBV20-1 with TRBJ2-1; without DNA, the TCRdb call of TRBD2 cannot be checked. Germline V gene data show CDR1 as DFQATT and CDR2 as SNEGSKA (reference sequence). The CDR3 loop spans 18 amino acids. The CDR3 here is CSARVVPPLAGSPNEQFF.

V is TRBV6-2 or TRBV6-3 and J is TRBJ1-3. CDR3 length: 13 residues. Germline V lookup: CDR1 MNHEY, CDR2 SVGEGT. CDR3 region: CASSNRLGNTIYF.

This sequence joins TRBV20-1 and TRBJ1-5; TCRdb names TRBD1, which stays unverified in the absence of DNA. This CDR3 has 14 amino acids. Germline CDR1 and CDR2: DFQATT and SNEGSKA (reference sequence). Here the CDR3 reads CSARVWDRDQPQHF.

This chain connects TRBV7-9 to TRBJ1-3; TCRdb returns TRBD1, unconfirmable since there is no DNA. Looked up from germline, CDR1 is SEHNR and CDR2 is FQNEAQ (reference sequence). The CDR3 spans 15 residues. The CDR3 loop reads CASSIDRGQGNTIYF.

This chain connects TRBV3-1 to TRBJ2-3. The CDR3 is made up of 13 amino acids. Germline V gives CDR1 LGHDT, CDR2 YNNKEL (reference sequence). This CDR3 is CASSQERLDTQYF.

The chain couples TRBV14 to TRBJ2-7. The CDR3 consists of 15 residues. Germline V gene sequence: CDR1 SGHDN, CDR2 FVKESK. The CDR3 loop is CASSPSAGGSYEQYF.

The V call is TRBV14, the J call TRBJ2-7; TCRdb proposes TRBD2, but this gene call is untestable without DNA. CDR3 length equals 17 residues. Germline-derived CDR1 and CDR2 are SGHDN and FVKESK. The CDR3 sequence: CASSPGSRGLAFGEQYF. The full variable domain, in which reference TRBV14 and TRBJ2-7 provide the parts outside the CDR3, is EAGVTQFPSHSVIEKGQTVTLRCDPISGHDNLYWYRRVMGKEIKFLLHFVKESKQDESGMPNNRFLAERTGGTYSTLKVQPAELEDSGVYFCASSPGSRGLAFGEQYFGPGTRLTVT.

The V and J genes are TRBV20-1 and TRBJ2-3. Germline V lookup: CDR1 DFQATT, CDR2 SNEGSKA (reference sequence). The CDR3 is 15 amino acids. Here the CDR3 reads CSARDMWNSTDTQYF.

The rearrangement uses TRBV7-3 and TRBJ2-7; lacking DNA, the TRBD2 call made by TCRdb goes unchecked. This CDR3 spans 17 amino acids. Germline CDR1 SGHTA, CDR2 FQGTGA. This CDR3 reads CASSFRLAGALPYEQYF.

The chain employs TRBV20-1 and TRBJ1-1. Germline V gene sequence: CDR1 DFQATT, CDR2 SNEGSKA (reference sequence). CDR3 length equals 12 residues. The CDR3 is CSASAGHNEAFF.

V is TRBV6-1 and J is TRBJ1-5; there is no DNA to check the TCRdb D call of TRBD1. Germline CDR1 MNHNS, CDR2 SASEGT. The CDR3 extends over 15 amino acids. The CDR3 here is CASREGPDSNQPQHF.

The chain couples TRBV9 to TRBJ1-3; TCRdb names TRBD1, which stays unverified in the absence of DNA. The CDR3 has 17 residues. Germline CDR1 and CDR2: SGDLS and YYNGEE. This chain's CDR3 is CASSISLTGAPGNTIYF.